This TCR beta chain appears in the sequencing data of a study of shared clonotypes between healthy human individuals. Study results and caveats: Larger estimated richness was generally recorded for naive subsets relative to memory subsets.

Repertoires were generated with immunoSEQ multiplex PCR, while TCRdb's copy carries only in-frame clones and drops some. Found here are about 95,000 clones, under 70% of them singletons; the top ten hold more than 40%. This CDR3 spans 12 amino acids. Deletions cut 5 bases from V and 2 bases from J, with 7 bases between. CDR1 and CDR2 from the germline V gene are SGHNT and YYREEE (reference sequence). Comments on this clone: Its cognate antigen is unknown.

The sequence was collected from a young man in good health. Sequencing used memory CD8+ T cells sorted from blood. Subset reported: CD45RO+ cells pooled with CCR7-negative TemRA cells. V usage is TRBV5-4 and J usage is TRBJ2-5; D gene unclear. The chain's CDR3 is CASSLPQETQYF. For the CDR3, the DNA is TGTGCCAGCAGTTTACCTCAAGAGACCCAGTACTTC.